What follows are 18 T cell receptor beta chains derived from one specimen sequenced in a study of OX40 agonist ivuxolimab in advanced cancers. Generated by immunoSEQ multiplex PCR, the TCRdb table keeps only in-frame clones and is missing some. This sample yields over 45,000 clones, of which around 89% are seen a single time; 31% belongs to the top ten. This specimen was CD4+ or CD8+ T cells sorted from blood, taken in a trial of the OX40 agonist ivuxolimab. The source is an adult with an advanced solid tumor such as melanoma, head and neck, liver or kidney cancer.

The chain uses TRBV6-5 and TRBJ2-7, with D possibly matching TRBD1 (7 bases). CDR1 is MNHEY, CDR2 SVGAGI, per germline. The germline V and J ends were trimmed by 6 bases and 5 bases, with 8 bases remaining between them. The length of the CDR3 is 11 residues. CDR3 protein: CASSRGDEQYF. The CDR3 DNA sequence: TGTGCCAGCAGCAGGGGGGACGAGCAGTACTTC.

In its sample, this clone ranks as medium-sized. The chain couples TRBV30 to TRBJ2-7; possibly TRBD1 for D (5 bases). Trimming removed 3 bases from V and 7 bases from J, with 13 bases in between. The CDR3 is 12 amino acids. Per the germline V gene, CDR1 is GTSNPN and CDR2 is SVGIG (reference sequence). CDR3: CAWSRDSGEQYF. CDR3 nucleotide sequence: TGTGCCTGGAGCCGCGACAGTGGGGAGCAGTACTTC.

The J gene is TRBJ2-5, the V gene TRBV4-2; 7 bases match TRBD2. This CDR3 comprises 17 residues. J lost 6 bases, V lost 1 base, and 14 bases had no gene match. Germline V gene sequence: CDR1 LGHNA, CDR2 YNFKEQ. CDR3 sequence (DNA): TGTGCCAGCAGCCAAGTGTTCGGACTAGACCCTTTGAAGACCCAGTACTTC. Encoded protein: CASSQVFGLDPLKTQYF.

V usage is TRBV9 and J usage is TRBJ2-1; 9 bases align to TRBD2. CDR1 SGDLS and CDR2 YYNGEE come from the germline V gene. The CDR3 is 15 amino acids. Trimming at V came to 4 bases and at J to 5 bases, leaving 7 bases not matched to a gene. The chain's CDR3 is CASSPWTSANNEQFF. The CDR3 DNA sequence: TGTGCCAGCAGCCCTTGGACTAGCGCTAACAATGAGCAGTTCTTC.

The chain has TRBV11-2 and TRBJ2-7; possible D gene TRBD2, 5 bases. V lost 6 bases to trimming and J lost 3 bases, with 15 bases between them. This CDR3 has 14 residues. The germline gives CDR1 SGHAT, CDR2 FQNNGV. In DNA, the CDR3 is TGTGCCAGCAGTAGGTCCCAGGACTTCTACGAGCAGTACTTC. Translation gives CASSRSQDFYEQYF.

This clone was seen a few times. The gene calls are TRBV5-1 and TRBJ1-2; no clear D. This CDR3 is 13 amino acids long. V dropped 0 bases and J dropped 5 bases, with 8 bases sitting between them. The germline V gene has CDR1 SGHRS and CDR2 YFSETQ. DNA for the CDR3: TGCGCCAGCAGCTTGGGGGTACAGTATGGCTACACCTTC. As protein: CASSLGVQYGYTF.

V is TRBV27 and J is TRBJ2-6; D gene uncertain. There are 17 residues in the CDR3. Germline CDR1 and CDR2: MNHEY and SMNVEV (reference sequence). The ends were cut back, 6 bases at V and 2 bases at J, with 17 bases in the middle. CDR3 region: CASSNIAARAGANVLTF. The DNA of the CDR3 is TGTGCCAGCAGCAATATCGCGGCGCGAGCTGGGGCCAACGTCCTGACTTTC.

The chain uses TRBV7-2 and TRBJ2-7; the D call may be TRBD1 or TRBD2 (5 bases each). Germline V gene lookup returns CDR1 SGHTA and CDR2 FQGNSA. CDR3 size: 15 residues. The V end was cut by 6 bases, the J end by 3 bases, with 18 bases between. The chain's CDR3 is CASSTRWQGIYEQYF. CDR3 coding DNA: TGTGCCAGCAGTACTAGGTGGCAGGGAATCTACGAGCAGTACTTC.

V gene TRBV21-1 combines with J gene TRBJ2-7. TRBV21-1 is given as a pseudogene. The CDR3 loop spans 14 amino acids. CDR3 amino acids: CASRPEPGTHEQYF. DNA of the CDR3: TGTGCCAGCAGGCCCGAGCCGGGGACCCACGAGCAGTACTTC.

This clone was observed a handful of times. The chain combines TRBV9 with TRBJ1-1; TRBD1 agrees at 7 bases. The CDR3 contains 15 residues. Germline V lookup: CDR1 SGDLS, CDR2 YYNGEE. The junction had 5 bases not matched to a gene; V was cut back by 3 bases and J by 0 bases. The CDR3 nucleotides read TGTGCCAGCAGCGCAGGGGGGGTCATGAACACTGAAGCTTTCTTT. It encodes CASSAGGVMNTEAFF. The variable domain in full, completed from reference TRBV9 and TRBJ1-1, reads DSGVTQTPKHLITATGQRVTLRCSPRSGDLSVYWYQQSLDQGLQFLIQYYNGEERAKGNILERFSAQQFPDLHSELNLSSLELGDSALYFCASSAGGVMNTEAFFGQGTRLTVV.

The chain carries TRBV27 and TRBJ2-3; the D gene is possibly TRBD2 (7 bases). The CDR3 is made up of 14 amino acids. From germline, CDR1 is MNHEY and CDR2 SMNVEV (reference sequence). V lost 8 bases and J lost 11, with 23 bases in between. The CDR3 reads CASGSGLFLGGQYF. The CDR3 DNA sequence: TGTGCCAGCGGATCGGGACTATTCTTAGGGGGGCAGTATTTT.

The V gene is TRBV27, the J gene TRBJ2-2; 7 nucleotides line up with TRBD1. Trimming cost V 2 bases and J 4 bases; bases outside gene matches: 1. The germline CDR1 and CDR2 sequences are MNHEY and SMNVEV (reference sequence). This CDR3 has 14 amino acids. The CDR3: CASSLTGVTGELFF. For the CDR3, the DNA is TGTGCCAGCAGTTTAACAGGGGTCACCGGGGAGCTGTTTTTT.

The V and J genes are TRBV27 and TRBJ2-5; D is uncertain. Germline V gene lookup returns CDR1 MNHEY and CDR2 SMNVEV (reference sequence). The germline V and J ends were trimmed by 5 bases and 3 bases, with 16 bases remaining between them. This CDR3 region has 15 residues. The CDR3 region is CASSPSFQYKETQYF. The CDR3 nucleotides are TGTGCCAGCAGTCCAAGTTTCCAGTACAAAGAGACCCAGTACTTC.

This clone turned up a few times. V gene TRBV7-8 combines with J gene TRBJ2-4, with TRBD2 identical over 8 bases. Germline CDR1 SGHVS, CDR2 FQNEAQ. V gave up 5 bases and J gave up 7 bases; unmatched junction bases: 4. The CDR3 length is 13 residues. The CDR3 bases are TGTGCCAGCAGCCCCTCGGGGGGGAACATTCAGTACTTC. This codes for CASSPSGGNIQYF.

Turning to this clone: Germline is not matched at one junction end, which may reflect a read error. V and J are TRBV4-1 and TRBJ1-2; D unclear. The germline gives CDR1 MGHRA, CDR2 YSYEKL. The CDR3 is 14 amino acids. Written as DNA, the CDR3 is TGCACCAGCAGCCAAGACGGATCAGGTCTGAGCTACACCTTC. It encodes CTSSQDGSGLSYTF.

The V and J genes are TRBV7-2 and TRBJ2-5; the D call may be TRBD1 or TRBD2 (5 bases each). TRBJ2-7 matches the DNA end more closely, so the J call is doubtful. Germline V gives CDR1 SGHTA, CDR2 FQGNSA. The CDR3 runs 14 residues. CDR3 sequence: CASSFRDGYYEQYF. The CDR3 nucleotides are TGTGCCAGCAGCTTCCGGGACGGCTATTACGAGCAGTACTTC.

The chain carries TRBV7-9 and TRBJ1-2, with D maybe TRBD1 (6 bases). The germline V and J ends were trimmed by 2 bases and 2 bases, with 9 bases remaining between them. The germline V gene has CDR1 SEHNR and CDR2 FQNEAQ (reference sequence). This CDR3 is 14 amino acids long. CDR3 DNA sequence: TGTGCCAGCAGCTTACGCACAGGGAACTATGGCTACACCTTC. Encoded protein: CASSLRTGNYGYTF. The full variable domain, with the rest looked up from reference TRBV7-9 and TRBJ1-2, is DTGVSQNPRHKITKRGQNVTFRCDPISEHNRLYWYRQTLGQGPEFLTYFQNEAQLEKSRLLSDRFSAERPKGSFSTLEIQRTEQGDSAMYLCASSLRTGNYGYTFGSGTRLTVV.

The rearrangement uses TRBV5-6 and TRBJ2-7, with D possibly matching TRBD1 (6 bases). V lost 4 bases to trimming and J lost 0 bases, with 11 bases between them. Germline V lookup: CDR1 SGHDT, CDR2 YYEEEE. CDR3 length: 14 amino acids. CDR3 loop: CASSDGQSSYEQYF. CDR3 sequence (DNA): TGTGCCAGCAGCGATGGACAGAGCTCCTACGAGCAGTACTTC.